The clone carrying this T cell receptor (beta chain) was seen a handful of times. This record belongs to a study of T cells in Graves' hyperthyroidism and ophthalmopathy. As for the study in general: At the time of initial diagnosis and before any treatment, peripheral blood was collected.

Amplified regions were TCR beta CDR3 sequences from RNA transcripts. Primed by the HTBI set, a first-round RT-PCR was run on the TCR CDR3. One entry per CDR3 protein, called by TCRdb with MiXCR from the multiplex PCR reads. The profile shows about 600,000 distinct CDR3 sequences, approximately 15% of them singletons. This receptor was identified in a woman in her thirties or forties with Graves' ophthalmopathy. Input material: blood.

The DNA for the CDR3 is TGTGCCAGCAGCCTAAGAACAGGGGGCGCATGGGAGACCCAGTACTTC. This encodes CASSLRTGGAWETQYF. This chain joins TRBV7-8 and TRBJ2-5; TRBD1 matches at 9 bases. Germline CDR1 reads SGHVS; CDR2 reads FQNEAQ. Trimming cost V 5 bases and J 5 bases; bases outside gene matches: 12. CDR3 length: 16 residues.